A single sample is the source of the 28 T cell receptor beta chains below, sequenced in a study of blood T cell repertoires in COVID-19. Profiling relied on immunoSEQ multiplex PCR, and the TCRdb table lists in-frame clones only, not all of them. The sample includes roughly 120,000 clones, about 88% of them seen just once. The sequencing sample was made of peripheral blood. The source of these receptors is a woman in her 70s who had recovered from COVID-19.

This chain links TRBV19 with TRBJ1-1, with 8 bases lining up with TRBD1. CDR1 LNHDA and CDR2 SQIVND come from the germline V gene (reference sequence). The V gene end was trimmed by 0 bases and the J gene end by 1 base; junction bases not matched to a gene: 10. The CDR3 totals 18 residues. Here the CDR3 DNA reads TGTGCCAGTAGTATAGAAAGGGGGGCAGGGGGCTGGAACACTGAAGCTTTCTTT. It codes for CASSIERGAGGWNTEAFF.

The rearrangement joins TRBV28 to TRBJ2-7; a possible D gene is TRBD1 (5 bases). There are 17 residues in the CDR3. The V end lost 6 bases, the J end lost 0 bases, and 21 bases lay between the germline ends. The germline V gene has CDR1 MDHEN and CDR2 SYDVKM. The CDR3 spells CASRPRGLRQISYEQYF. The CDR3 nucleotides are TGTGCCAGCAGACCTCGTGGATTGAGACAGATCTCCTACGAGCAGTACTTC.

The chain recombines TRBV6-5 with TRBJ1-5; D perhaps matches TRBD1 (6 bases). The CDR3 totals 14 residues. V lost 5 bases to trimming and J lost 5 bases, with 13 bases between them. CDR1 and CDR2 (germline): MNHEY, SVGAGI. The CDR3 is CASSPHRDHQPQHF. The DNA for the CDR3 is TGTGCCAGCAGTCCCCACAGGGATCATCAGCCCCAGCATTTT.

This chain connects TRBV28 to TRBJ1-5; the D is unclear. The CDR3 totals 12 residues. V gave up 9 bases and J gave up 6 bases, with 12 bases separating them. CDR1 MDHEN and CDR2 SYDVKM come from the germline V gene. CDR3 sequence: CASDQRSQPQHF. Here the CDR3 DNA reads TGTGCCAGTGACCAACGGAGTCAGCCCCAGCATTTT.

In DNA form, the CDR3 reads TGTGCCAGTGCCGGGGGGGCGGAAGACAATGAGCAGTTCTTC. Its translation is CASAGGAEDNEQFF. The gene calls are TRBV4-2 and TRBJ2-1, with TRBD2 matching 8 bases. The CDR3 is made up of 14 amino acids. The trim removed 9 bases at V and 5 bases at J, leaving 9 bases unmatched. Germline-derived CDR1 and CDR2 are LGHNA and YNFKEQ.

The chain employs TRBV21-1 and TRBJ1-2. TRBV21-1 is given as a pseudogene. This CDR3 spans 15 amino acids. The CDR3 nucleotides are TGTGCCAGCAGCAAAGGCGACTACTGGGGCTATGGCTACACCTTC. Encoded protein: CASSKGDYWGYGYTF.

This sequence joins TRBV27 and TRBJ2-1; 12 bases are a match to TRBD2. The germline CDR1 and CDR2 sequences are MNHEY and SMNVEV (reference sequence). This CDR3 is 17 amino acids long. The V gene end was trimmed by 6 bases and the J gene end by 0 bases; junction bases not matched to a gene: 6. CDR3 coding DNA: TGTGCCAGCAGGCGAGGGACTAGCGGGTTCTCCTACAATGAGCAGTTCTTC. Translating gives CASRRGTSGFSYNEQFF.

The rearrangement uses TRBV6-6 and TRBJ1-5, with 8 bases fitting TRBD1. CDR1 and CDR2 (germline): MNHNY, SVGAGI (reference sequence). The CDR3 extends over 14 amino acids. V was clipped by 7 bases and J by 2 bases; unmatched bases: 4. DNA of the CDR3: TGTGCCAGCACCCAGGGGGCAGGCAATCAGCCCCAGCATTTT. Its protein is CASTQGAGNQPQHF.

V and J are TRBV5-6 and TRBJ2-7; the D gene is possibly TRBD1 (6 bases). V lost 4 bases and J lost 3, with 14 bases in between. The CDR3 runs to 14 residues. Germline-derived CDR1 and CDR2 are SGHDT and YYEEEE. The CDR3 DNA is TGTGCCAGCAGCCAGGGGTTAAGGGTCTACGAGCAGTACTTC. Translation gives CASSQGLRVYEQYF.

This chain uses TRBV28 with TRBJ1-2; no clear D. The CDR3 spans 14 residues. Germline CDR1 reads MDHEN; CDR2 reads SYDVKM. The V gene lost 6 bases and the J gene lost 1 base, with 12 bases spanning the gap. The CDR3 bases are TGTGCCAGCAGCCTGTACAGCCTTAACTATGGCTACACCTTC. As protein: CASSLYSLNYGYTF.

Turning to this clone: One end of the junction fails to match germline, which may point to a read error. J is TRBJ2-5 and V is TRBV7-7, with TRBD1 identical over 9 bases. Germline loops: CDR1 SSHAT, CDR2 FNYEAQ (reference sequence). CDR3 length: 13 amino acids. Written as DNA, the CDR3 is TGTGCTAGCAGCTCGGACAGGGGACAGACCCAGTACTTC. It specifies CASSSDRGQTQYF. Full variable domain (rest looked up from reference TRBV7-7 and TRBJ2-5): GAGVSQSPRYKVTKRGQDVTLRCDPISSHATLYWYQQALGQGPEFLTYFNYEAQPDKSGLPSDRFSAERPEGSISTLTIQRTEQRDSAMYRCASSSDRGQTQYFGPGTRLLVL.

As for this clone: At one of its ends the junction is not consistent with the germline gene, which may arise from a read error. The chain links TRBV7-7 to TRBJ2-7; 9 bases match TRBD1. CDR1 and CDR2 (germline): SSHAT, FNYEAQ (reference sequence). This CDR3 contains 13 residues. The CDR3 protein is CASSHGTGYEQYF. The CDR3 coding sequence is TGTGCTAGCAGCCACGGGACAGGGTACGAGCAGTACTTC.

Points on this clone: The sample has other DNA sequences that encode this CDR3 too. The rearrangement joins TRBV6-5 to TRBJ2-7; tentatively, D is TRBD1 (6 bases). This CDR3 has 14 amino acids. Germline CDR1 is MNHEY and CDR2 is SVGAGI. Trimming removed 0 bases at V and 4 bases at J, with 10 bases between. CDR3 protein: CASSYSNRDYEQYF. The CDR3 nucleotides are TGTGCCAGCAGTTACTCGAACAGGGATTACGAGCAGTACTTC.

CDR3 nucleotide sequence: TGTGCCAGCAGCTTAGTCACTAGCGGGGAGCAGTTCTTC. This gives the protein CASSLVTSGEQFF. The rearrangement links TRBV7-9 to TRBJ2-1; 9 bases fit TRBD2. Looked up from germline, CDR1 is SEHNR and CDR2 is FQNEAQ (reference sequence). The V segment lost 1 base and the J segment 10 bases; nucleotides outside the gene matches: 2. The length of the CDR3 is 13 residues.

J is TRBJ1-6 and V is TRBV6-2 or TRBV6-3; TRBD1 agrees at 9 bases. CDR3 size: 14 residues. J was trimmed by 8 bases and V by 2 bases; bases with no gene match: 1. The germline V gene encodes CDR1 MNHEY and CDR2 SVGEGT. The CDR3 region is CASSYGQGYSPLHF. The CDR3 DNA reads as TGTGCCAGCAGTTACGGACAGGGGTATTCACCCCTCCACTTT.

The chain links TRBV6-5 to TRBJ2-2; D call uncertain. The CDR3 length is 12 residues. Germline lookup yields CDR1 MNHEY and CDR2 SVGAGI. Trimming pared 7 bases from V and 5 bases from J, leaving 8 bases between. In DNA, the CDR3 is TGTGCCAGCATTAGAGATACCGGGGAGCTGTTTTTT. Translation: CASIRDTGELFF.

A few counts support this clone. CDR3 in amino acids: CASSLAGRDNSPLHF. The CDR3 DNA follows: TGTGCCAGCAGCTTAGCGGGCAGGGATAATTCACCCCTCCACTTT. The chain combines TRBV7-2 with TRBJ1-6, with a tentative D call TRBD1 (5 bases). V lost 0 bases to trimming and J lost 5 bases, with 8 bases between them. This CDR3 is built from 15 residues. Germline-derived CDR1 and CDR2 are SGHTA and FQGNSA.

The chain links TRBV6-6 to TRBJ2-3; D is possibly TRBD1 (5 bases). Deletions cut 5 bases from V and 4 bases from J, with 10 bases between. The germline CDR1 and CDR2 sequences are MNHNY and SVGAGI (reference sequence). CDR3 length: 13 amino acids. CDR3 in DNA: TGTGCCAGCAGTCTCACCAGGGCAGATACGCAGTATTTT. The encoded protein is CASSLTRADTQYF.

The chain has TRBV7-8 and TRBJ2-5, with D possibly TRBD2 on 6 matching bases. CDR1 is SGHVS and CDR2 is FQNEAQ in the germline V gene. The CDR3 spans 12 residues. V was trimmed by 5 bases and J by 5 bases, leaving 9 bases between them. The CDR3: CASSPRGETQYF. The CDR3 DNA sequence: TGTGCCAGCAGCCCCCGGGGGGAGACCCAGTACTTC.

V gene TRBV2 combines with J gene TRBJ1-6, with 7 positions matching TRBD1. This CDR3 is built from 18 residues. Germline lookup yields CDR1 SNHLY and CDR2 FYNNEI. With 5 bases clipped from V and 0 bases from J, the junction kept 10 bases outside the gene matches. The CDR3 spells CASSLRDSASSYNSPLHF. The CDR3 DNA sequence: TGTGCCAGCAGTCTTCGGGACAGCGCGAGCTCCTATAATTCACCCCTCCACTTT.

This clone was detected only a few times. The chain has TRBV10-3 and TRBJ2-1, with 8 bases matching TRBD2. Germline CDR1 ENHRY, CDR2 SYGVKD. With 2 bases clipped from V and 8 bases from J, the junction kept 11 bases outside the gene matches. CDR3 length equals 16 residues. For the CDR3, the DNA is TGTGCCATCAGTGAGAGTCCTTGGCGGGGGGCCCATGAGCAGTTCTTC. It is translated as CAISESPWRGAHEQFF.

This clone was detected once. The rearrangement uses TRBV6-5 and TRBJ2-7; TRBD1 is a possible D gene (6 bases). Germline CDR1 and CDR2: MNHEY and SVGAGI. The CDR3 loop spans 14 amino acids. Between the trimmed V and J ends, which lost 6 bases and 13 bases, there was a span of 25 bases. The CDR3 is CASRPDLDSWDEYF. CDR3 nucleotides: TGTGCCAGCAGACCCGACTTGGACAGTTGGGACGAATACTTC.

The chain is built from TRBV19 and TRBJ1-6; D remains unclear. CDR1 and CDR2 (germline): LNHDA, SQIVND (reference sequence). V lost 3 bases, J lost 0 bases, and 6 bases lay in between. This CDR3 region has 15 residues. The CDR3 nucleotides read TGTGCCAGTAGTATGCACACCTCCTATAATTCACCCCTCCACTTT. Its translation: CASSMHTSYNSPLHF. Looking up the rest from reference TRBV19 and TRBJ1-6 gives the full variable domain: DGGITQSPKYLFRKEGQNVTLSCEQNLNHDAMYWYRQDPGQGLRLIYYSQIVNDFQKGDIAEGYSVSREKKESFPLTVTSAQKNPTAFYLCASSMHTSYNSPLHFGNGTRLTVT.

J is TRBJ2-5 and V is TRBV5-4; 8 bases map to TRBD2. The junction had 4 bases not matched to a gene; V was cut back by 2 bases and J by 1 base. Germline V gene sequence: CDR1 SGHNT, CDR2 YYREEE (reference sequence). The CDR3 consists of 15 residues. CDR3 coding DNA: TGTGCCAGCAGCTTCCGCCTAGCGGGCCAAGAGACCCAGTACTTC. It is translated as CASSFRLAGQETQYF.

V gene TRBV7-2 combines with J gene TRBJ2-2, with 9 nucleotides matching TRBD1. CDR1 is SGHTA, CDR2 FQGNSA, per germline. CDR3 length: 12 residues. J lost 7 bases, V lost 6 bases, and 0 bases had no gene match. CDR3 sequence (DNA): TGTGCCAGCAGGACAGGGGGCGGGGAGCTGTTTTTT. This encodes CASRTGGGELFF. The whole variable domain, filled in from reference TRBV7-2 and TRBJ2-2, reads GAGVSQSPSNKVTEKGKDVELRCDPISGHTALYWYRQSLGQGLEFLIYFQGNSAPDKSGLPSDRFSAERTGGSVSTLTIQRTQQEDSAVYLCASRTGGGELFFGEGSRLTVL.

The genes are TRBV3-1 (or the pseudogene TRBV3-2) and TRBJ1-5; weak D call: TRBD1 (6 bases). The CDR3 runs to 17 residues. Trimming removed 8 bases from V and 0 bases from J, with 20 bases in between. CDR1 and CDR2 from the germline V gene are LGHDT and YNNKEL (reference sequence). The CDR3 spells CASGDRRGACSNQPQHF. The CDR3 coding sequence is TGTGCCAGCGGCGACCGACGGGGGGCCTGTAGCAATCAGCCCCAGCATTTT.

V gene TRBV6-2 or TRBV6-3 combines with J gene TRBJ2-1; 7 positions match TRBD2. CDR1 is MNHEY, CDR2 SVGEGT, per germline. This CDR3 comprises 15 residues. V shed 6 bases, J shed 2 bases, and the junction held 7 bases outside the gene matches. DNA for the CDR3: TGTGCCAGCAGCCGCTGGCGGGAGACCTACAATGAGCAGTTCTTC. It codes for CASSRWRETYNEQFF.

The V call is TRBV12-3 or TRBV12-4, the J call TRBJ1-2; TRBD1 matches at 12 bases. V dropped 5 bases and J dropped 8; count of bases not matched to a gene: 3. The CDR3 is 13 residues long. DNA for the CDR3: TGTGCCAGCAGTAGGGACAGGGGGCACGGCTACACCTTC. Protein product: CASSRDRGHGYTF.